This passage covers 8 T cell receptor beta chains from one sample sequenced in a study of OX40 agonist ivuxolimab in advanced cancers. Profiling relied on immunoSEQ multiplex PCR, and the TCRdb table lists in-frame clones only, not all of them. This sample has under 20,000 clones, with around 80% found just once. Sequencing used CD4+ or CD8+ T cells sorted from blood, obtained in a trial of the OX40 agonist ivuxolimab. These receptors originate from an adult with an advanced solid tumor such as melanoma, head and neck, liver or kidney cancer.

The genes are TRBV4-3 and TRBJ1-1, with 7 bases matching TRBD1. CDR1 is LGHNA, CDR2 YSLEER, per germline. This CDR3 has 17 residues. V shed 0 bases and J 2 bases; nucleotides not matched to a gene: 9. In DNA form, the CDR3 reads TGCGCCAGCAGCCAAGATAGACAGGGAGGTTATAACACTGAAGCTTTCTTT. Translating gives CASSQDRQGGYNTEAFF.

The chain uses TRBV4-1 and TRBJ2-3; possibly TRBD2 for D (6 bases). The CDR3 is made up of 16 amino acids. V lost 4 bases, J lost 6 bases, and 20 bases lay in between. Germline V gene sequence: CDR1 MGHRA, CDR2 YSYEKL. The CDR3 sequence is CASSPSFAGLGDTQYF. CDR3 in DNA: TGCGCCAGCAGCCCTTCTTTTGCGGGATTGGGCGATACGCAGTATTTT.

This chain links TRBV6-1 with TRBJ2-2, with 7 nucleotides matching TRBD1. The CDR3 is 15 residues long. Germline-derived CDR1 and CDR2 are MNHNS and SASEGT. J was trimmed by 1 base and V by 6 bases; bases with no gene match: 5. The CDR3 DNA is TGTGCCAGCAGGTTTAGACAGGGGAACACCGGGGAGCTGTTTTTT. Its translation: CASRFRQGNTGELFF.

The DNA for the CDR3 is TGTGCCACCAGCCGTCTAGCGGGGGGCTCAGATACGCAGTATTTT. As protein: CATSRLAGGSDTQYF. The chain joins TRBV15 to TRBJ2-3, with TRBD2 matching over 11 bases. The V and J ends lost 5 bases and 4 bases, in that order; junction bases with no gene match: 5. Per germline, CDR1 LNHNV and CDR2 YYDKDF (reference sequence). The CDR3 is made up of 15 amino acids.

By share, this clone counts as medium-sized. This sequence joins TRBV4-1 and TRBJ1-1, with TRBD1 as a possible D gene (6 bases). The length of the CDR3 is 13 residues. The V gene's germline CDR1 is MGHRA and CDR2 YSYEKL. Trimming pared 3 bases from V and 8 bases from J, leaving 13 bases between. CDR3 loop: CASSQVTGQEAFF. The CDR3 DNA is TGCGCCAGCAGCCAGGTTACTGGACAGGAAGCTTTCTTT.

By frequency in the sample, this clone is medium-sized (0.01 to 0.1%). This chain uses TRBV6-1 with TRBJ2-7; TRBD1 agrees at 8 bases. Germline trimming cut 1 base from V and 2 bases from J; bases unmatched to any gene: 7. The CDR3 runs 16 residues. Germline V gene lookup returns CDR1 MNHNS and CDR2 SASEGT. The CDR3 nucleotides are TGTGCCAGCAGTGAAGAGGGGACAGGCTATGCCTACGAGCAGTACTTC. Its translation is CASSEEGTGYAYEQYF.

This clone was counted a few times. The chain combines TRBV5-8 with TRBJ2-3; D unresolved. V dropped 2 bases and J dropped 3 bases, with 13 bases sitting between them. This CDR3 has 15 residues. CDR1 is SGHTS and CDR2 is YDEGEE in the germline V gene. The CDR3 nucleotides are TGTGCCAGCAGCTTCCGATGGGGTCTAACAGATACGCAGTATTTT. Residues: CASSFRWGLTDTQYF. The whole variable domain, remainder taken from reference TRBV5-8 and TRBJ2-3, is EAGVTQSPTHLIKTRGQQATLRCSPISGHTSVYWYQQALGLGLQFLLWYDEGEERNRGNFPPRFSGRQFPNYSSELNVNALELEDSALYLCASSFRWGLTDTQYFGPGTRLTVL.

The chain combines TRBV7-9 with TRBJ2-3, with 8 nucleotides matching TRBD1. This CDR3 comprises 16 residues. V shed 8 bases, J shed 5 bases, and the junction held 15 bases outside the gene matches. CDR1 is SEHNR, CDR2 FQNEAQ, per germline (reference sequence). CDR3 coding DNA: TGTGCCAGCGGAGACAGGGGAGAGATTGTCATAGATACGCAGTATTTT. Translated, it gives CASGDRGEIVIDTQYF.